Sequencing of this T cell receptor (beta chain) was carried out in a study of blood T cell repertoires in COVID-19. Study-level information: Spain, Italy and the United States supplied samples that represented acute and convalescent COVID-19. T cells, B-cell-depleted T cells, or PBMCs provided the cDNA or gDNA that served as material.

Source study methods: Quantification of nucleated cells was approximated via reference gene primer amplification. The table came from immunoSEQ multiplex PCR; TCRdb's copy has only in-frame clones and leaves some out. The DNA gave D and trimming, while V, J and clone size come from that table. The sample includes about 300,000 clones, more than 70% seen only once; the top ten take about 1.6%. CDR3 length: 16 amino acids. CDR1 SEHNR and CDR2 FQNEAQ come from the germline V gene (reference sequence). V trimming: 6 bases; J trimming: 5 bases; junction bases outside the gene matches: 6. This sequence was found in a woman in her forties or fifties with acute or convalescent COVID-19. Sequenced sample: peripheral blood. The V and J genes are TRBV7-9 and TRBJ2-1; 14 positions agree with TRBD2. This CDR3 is CASRPGLAGGNNEQFF. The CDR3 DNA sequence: TGTGCCAGCAGACCTGGACTAGCGGGAGGCAACAATGAGCAGTTCTTC.